Included here is one T cell receptor (beta chain) sequence, with context. Its antigen is still unknown. The source of the sample is a study of T cell responses to AZD1222 COVID-19 vaccine. At the level of the study: Combined were second doses at about 4 or about 12 weeks. Study results and limitations: White British people made up most donors, females outnumbered males, and clonal diversity was possibly underestimated. Elevations in Spike-specific TCR breadth and depth followed administration of two AZD1222 doses.

Profiled with immunoSEQ multiplex PCR; TCRdb holds only in-frame clones, not every one. The sample consists of roughly 190,000 clones, about 92% of them appearing once. The CDR3 spans 17 residues. Looked up from germline, CDR1 is SGHVS and CDR2 is FQNEAQ. Trimming shortened V by 1 base and J by 0 bases, and 16 bases separated the two germline ends. The material sequenced was peripheral blood, taken on day 0 of AZD1222 vaccination. The chain couples TRBV7-8 to TRBJ2-7; D remains ambiguous. The receptor was derived from an adult in good health. CDR3 in DNA: TGTGCCAGCAGCTTAGTCGTGACAAAAAAGAGCTCCTACGAGCAGTACTTC. It specifies CASSLVVTKKSSYEQYF.